Shown below are 28 T cell receptor beta chains from a single sample sequenced in a study of radiotherapy plus CTLA-4 blockade in lung cancer. Clones were sequenced by immunoSEQ multiplex PCR, and TCRdb holds only the in-frame ones, with some missing. The table lists 80,000 or so clones, around 79% of them singletons. The material was peripheral blood, obtained from a patient treated with radiotherapy plus ipilimumab. These receptors all stem from a human donor with non-small cell lung cancer who had a partial response to radiotherapy plus ipilimumab. Some clones in this sample may be carry-over from other donors' samples.

This chain uses TRBV5-4 with TRBJ1-4; no firm D call. CDR1 is SGHNT and CDR2 is YYREEE in the germline V gene (reference sequence). This CDR3 has 14 residues. With 1 base removed from V and 7 bases from J, the gap between germline ends came to 11 bases. The CDR3 sequence: CASSLSGGSEKLFF. DNA of the CDR3: TGTGCCAGCAGCTTGTCCGGCGGTAGTGAAAAACTGTTTTTT.

Only one count was recorded for this clone. The rearrangement links TRBV14 to TRBJ2-5; possibly TRBD2 for D (5 bases). The germline V gene has CDR1 SGHDN and CDR2 FVKESK. V was pared by 0 bases and J by 8 bases, with 22 bases between. The CDR3 loop spans 17 amino acids. The CDR3 DNA is TGTGCCAGCAGCCAAGACGGTGGAGGTCGGCTTGGGAGAACCCAGTACTTC. Protein sequence: CASSQDGGGRLGRTQYF.

The genes are TRBV19 and TRBJ1-5; 7 nucleotides align to TRBD1. There are 16 residues in the CDR3. From germline, CDR1 is LNHDA and CDR2 SQIVND (reference sequence). J lost 1 base, V lost 6 bases, and 9 bases had no gene match. CDR3 amino acids: CASSPGRGNSNQPQHF. The CDR3 DNA reads as TGTGCCAGTAGCCCCGGCAGGGGGAACAGCAATCAGCCCCAGCATTTT.

The table lists this clone with a few counts. The chain links TRBV6-4 to TRBJ1-1, with D hard to call. The V end was cut by 5 bases, the J end by 0 bases, with 7 bases between. CDR3 size: 13 residues. Germline loops: CDR1 MRHNA, CDR2 SNTAGT. CDR3 residues: CASSTEMNTEAFF. The CDR3, as DNA: TGTGCCAGCAGTACCGAGATGAACACTGAAGCTTTCTTT.

The chain combines TRBV5-6 with TRBJ1-6; D gene ambiguous. CDR1 is SGHDT, CDR2 YYEEEE, per germline. Trimming cost V 4 bases and J 6 bases, with 11 bases left between them. CDR3 length: 14 amino acids. CDR3 protein: CASSTEVRNSPLHF. The CDR3 region has the DNA TGTGCCAGCAGCACGGAGGTCCGTAATTCACCCCTCCACTTT.

V gene TRBV27 combines with J gene TRBJ1-5; D uncertain. Germline CDR1 and CDR2: MNHEY and SMNVEV (reference sequence). V lost 4 bases and J 12 bases, leaving 19 bases between the germline ends. This CDR3 region has 14 residues. The CDR3 protein is CASSSQPFTTVQHF. In DNA, the CDR3 is TGTGCCAGCAGTTCCCAACCGTTTACTACGGTCCAGCATTTT.

This sequence joins TRBV7-3 and TRBJ2-5; D remains unclear. The CDR3 covers 13 residues. V shed 3 bases and J shed 0 bases, with 5 bases lying between them. CDR1 SGHTA and CDR2 FQGTGA come from the germline V gene. The CDR3 nucleotides read TGTGCCAGCAGCTTTGGCAACCAAGAGACCCAGTACTTC. Its translation: CASSFGNQETQYF.

The chain combines TRBV5-1 with TRBJ2-5; possibly TRBD2 for D (7 bases). CDR3 size: 15 residues. Trimming removed 4 bases at V and 4 bases at J, with 17 bases between. Germline assignment: CDR1 SGHRS and CDR2 YFSETQ. CDR3 nucleotide sequence: TGCGCCAGCAGCGCCCCGACGGGGGGCGGAGAGACCCAGTACTTC. It yields the protein CASSAPTGGGETQYF. The variable domain in full, with the rest retrieved from reference TRBV5-1 and TRBJ2-5, is KAGVTQTPRYLIKTRGQQVTLSCSPISGHRSVSWYQQTPGQGLQFLFEYFSETQRNKGNFPGRFSGRQFSNSRSEMNVSTLELGDSALYLCASSAPTGGGETQYFGPGTRLLVL.

This chain links TRBV4-3 with TRBJ2-7, with a possible D match to TRBD1 (5 bases). Germline assignment: CDR1 LGHNA and CDR2 YSLEER. There are 14 residues in the CDR3. V gave up 0 bases and J gave up 1 base, with 7 bases separating them. CDR3 nucleotides: TGCGCCAGCAGCCAAGATCGACAGTCCTACGAGCAGTACTTC. Encoded protein: CASSQDRQSYEQYF.

V and J are TRBV5-1 and TRBJ1-1; possible D gene TRBD1, 5 bases. The CDR3 consists of 14 residues. V gave up 4 bases and J gave up 11 bases, with 21 bases separating them. Germline V gene lookup returns CDR1 SGHRS and CDR2 YFSETQ. CDR3 coding DNA: TGCGCCAGCAGCCCCGGTGGGACTCTCCTTGTGGCTTTCTTT. This sequence encodes CASSPGGTLLVAFF.

This clone was seen just once. The V gene is TRBV4-2, the J gene TRBJ2-5; 9 bases are a match to TRBD2. The last part of the DNA fits TRBJ2-7 better; the J call may be wrong. Germline V gene data show CDR1 as LGHNA and CDR2 as YNFKEQ. CDR3 size: 18 residues. CDR3 nucleotides: TGTGCCAGCAGCCAAGTCTGGTCTAGCGGGGCGAGCTCCTACGAGCAGTACTTC. It is translated as CASSQVWSSGASSYEQYF.

The rearrangement uses TRBV19 and TRBJ1-2; D call uncertain. In germline, CDR1 is LNHDA, CDR2 SQIVND (reference sequence). This CDR3 region has 13 residues. V was clipped by 6 bases and J by 0 bases, with 8 bases between them. Here the CDR3 reads CASRPDTNYGYTF. The DNA of the CDR3 is TGTGCCAGTAGGCCCGACACTAACTATGGCTACACCTTC.

The J gene is TRBJ2-3, the V gene TRBV9, with TRBD2 identical over 9 bases. The CDR3 is made up of 16 amino acids. Trimming removed 3 bases from V and 3 bases from J; junction bases left unmatched: 8. Germline assignment: CDR1 SGDLS and CDR2 YYNGEE. CDR3 DNA: TGTGCCAGCAGCGCCCTTAGCGGGAGTAGGACAGATACGCAGTATTTT. Encoded protein: CASSALSGSRTDTQYF. Full variable domain (missing parts from reference TRBV9 and TRBJ2-3): DSGVTQTPKHLITATGQRVTLRCSPRSGDLSVYWYQQSLDQGLQFLIQYYNGEERAKGNILERFSAQQFPDLHSELNLSSLELGDSALYFCASSALSGSRTDTQYFGPGTRLTVL.

The V and J genes are TRBV4-2 and TRBJ2-1; 8 bases map to TRBD2. Germline CDR1 LGHNA, CDR2 YNFKEQ. The CDR3 sequence is 16 residues long. V lost 0 bases and J lost 8; bases outside the gene matches: 9. The CDR3 sequence: CASSQELQREFDEQFF. CDR3 coding DNA: TGTGCCAGCAGCCAAGAGTTACAGCGGGAGTTCGATGAGCAGTTCTTC.

The sample holds a few counts of this clone. This chain joins TRBV28 and TRBJ2-1; the match to TRBD2 covers 12 bases. Germline V gene lookup returns CDR1 MDHEN and CDR2 SYDVKM. Trimming cost V 2 bases and J 6 bases; bases outside gene matches: 8. The CDR3 is 17 amino acids. DNA of the CDR3: TGTGCCAGCAGTTTAGGTGGGGCTAGCGGGGGGGCCAATGAGCAGTTCTTC. Its protein is CASSLGGASGGANEQFF.

The chain uses TRBV28 and TRBJ1-5; D uncertain. V was pared by 11 bases and J by 0 bases, with 11 bases between. From germline, CDR1 is MDHEN and CDR2 SYDVKM. There are 13 residues in the CDR3. The DNA of the CDR3 is TGTGCCGTAGGCGGATATAGCAATCAGCCCCAGCATTTT. It encodes CAVGGYSNQPQHF.

The chain couples TRBV15 to TRBJ2-1; D may be TRBD1 (5 bases). The CDR3 covers 16 residues. Germline lookup yields CDR1 LNHNV and CDR2 YYDKDF (reference sequence). V was pared by 0 bases and J by 1 base, with 10 bases between. CDR3 loop: CATSRDVGVSYNEQFF. The CDR3 nucleotides are TGTGCCACCAGCAGAGATGTAGGGGTTTCCTACAATGAGCAGTTCTTC.

The chain couples TRBV19 to TRBJ2-3, with TRBD2 as a possible D gene (6 bases). This CDR3 is built from 21 residues. Germline V gives CDR1 LNHDA, CDR2 SQIVND (reference sequence). The V and J ends lost 8 bases and 0 bases respectively, with 33 bases between them. The CDR3 protein is CASLPSGERWAIGASTDTQYF. CDR3 bases: TGTGCCAGTTTGCCGTCGGGAGAGAGGTGGGCTATAGGAGCAAGCACAGATACGCAGTATTTT. Together with reference TRBV19 and TRBJ2-3, the CDR3 gives the full variable domain: DGGITQSPKYLFRKEGQNVTLSCEQNLNHDAMYWYRQDPGQGLRLIYYSQIVNDFQKGDIAEGYSVSREKKESFPLTVTSAQKNPTAFYLCASLPSGERWAIGASTDTQYFGPGTRLTVL.

The chain is built from TRBV13 and TRBJ2-3; 8 bases line up with TRBD2. Trimming at V came to 4 bases and at J to 3 bases, leaving 12 bases not matched to a gene. CDR1 PRHDT and CDR2 FYEKMQ come from the germline V gene (reference sequence). The CDR3 has 17 residues. In DNA, the CDR3 is TGTGCCAGCAGCTGGAGACCGGGACTAGGCGCTACAGATACGCAGTATTTT. It specifies CASSWRPGLGATDTQYF.

The chain links TRBV10-3 to TRBJ2-1; 8 positions match TRBD1. V lost 8 bases to trimming and J lost 9 bases; unmatched junction nucleotides: 12. There are 14 residues in the CDR3. Germline CDR1 ENHRY, CDR2 SYGVKD. CDR3 bases: TGTGCCATCGGACAGGGTTTCCAGAGCGGTGAGCAGTTCTTC. Encoded protein: CAIGQGFQSGEQFF.

V gene TRBV4-3 combines with J gene TRBJ2-3; 9 bases align to TRBD2. Looked up from germline, CDR1 is LGHNA and CDR2 is YSLEER. The CDR3 is 18 residues long. V was pared by 1 base and J by 0 bases, with 8 bases of the junction left unmatched. In DNA form, the CDR3 reads TGCGCCAGCAGCCAAGTGACCATAGCGGGGGCTAGCACAGATACGCAGTATTTT. Its translation: CASSQVTIAGASTDTQYF.

The chain carries TRBV5-1 and TRBJ2-1; D is unresolved. The CDR3 covers 16 residues. Trimming removed 0 bases from V and 0 bases from J, with 10 bases in between. CDR1 is SGHRS, CDR2 YFSETQ, per germline. CDR3 in amino acids: CASSLDRASSYNEQFF. The CDR3 DNA sequence: TGCGCCAGCAGCTTGGATCGCGCTAGCTCCTACAATGAGCAGTTCTTC.

The V call is TRBV19, the J call TRBJ2-3, with D possibly matching TRBD1 (6 bases). With 4 bases removed from V and 5 bases from J, the gap between germline ends came to 7 bases. Germline assignment: CDR1 LNHDA and CDR2 SQIVND (reference sequence). The CDR3 is 12 residues long. For the CDR3, the DNA is TGTGCCAGTAGTACACAGGGAGATACGCAGTATTTT. It is translated as CASSTQGDTQYF.

This sequence joins TRBV5-7 and TRBJ1-1, with TRBD1 matching over 7 bases. TRBV5-7 is given ORF status, its function remaining uncertain. The CDR3 length is 14 residues. The J segment lost 5 bases and the V segment lost 4 bases, leaving 8 bases of the junction unmatched. As DNA, the CDR3 is TGTGCCAGCAGCGAGACAGGGCGAAAAACTGAAGCTTTCTTT. Translating gives CASSETGRKTEAFF.

V and J are TRBV7-3 and TRBJ2-1, with 8 bases matching TRBD2. V was clipped by 1 base and J by 5 bases; unmatched bases: 4. The CDR3 is made up of 15 amino acids. The germline V gene has CDR1 SGHTA and CDR2 FQGTGA. The CDR3 here is CASSLSSGSHNEQFF. The CDR3 DNA follows: TGTGCCAGCAGCTTAAGCAGCGGGAGTCACAATGAGCAGTTCTTC.

The chain is built from TRBV13 and TRBJ1-1; D is ambiguous. This CDR3 contains 15 residues. Trimming cost V 0 bases and J 2 bases, with 10 bases left between them. Per the germline V gene, CDR1 is PRHDT and CDR2 is FYEKMQ (reference sequence). CDR3 DNA sequence: TGTGCCAGCAGCTTAGGTCGGGTGATTAACACTGAAGCTTTCTTT. Translated, it gives CASSLGRVINTEAFF. The whole variable domain, remainder taken from reference TRBV13 and TRBJ1-1, is AAGVIQSPRHLIKEKRETATLKCYPIPRHDTVYWYQQGPGQDPQFLISFYEKMQSDKGSIPDRFSAQQFSDYHSELNMSSLELGDSALYFCASSLGRVINTEAFFGQGTRLTVV.

The CDR3 DNA is TGTGCCAGCAGTCCCGGGACAGGGCTCGAGCAGTACTTC. It specifies CASSPGTGLEQYF. The V call is TRBV6-1, the J call TRBJ2-5, with 9 bases matching TRBD1. Matching the DNA end better, TRBJ2-7 makes the J call doubtful. Germline V gives CDR1 MNHNS, CDR2 SASEGT. The CDR3 consists of 13 residues.

V gene TRBV15 combines with J gene TRBJ2-7; TRBD2 might be the D (5 bases). The end of the DNA fits TRBJ2-5 better, so the J call may be wrong. CDR3 length equals 14 residues. Germline loops: CDR1 LNHNV, CDR2 YYDKDF (reference sequence). The CDR3 spells CATSRDRLQETQYF. The CDR3 DNA is TGTGCCACCAGCAGAGATCGACTACAAGAGACCCAGTACTTC.